The rows below give T cell receptor beta chains drawn from one sample of a study of T cell responses to AZD1222 COVID-19 vaccine. Measured with immunoSEQ multiplex PCR; TCRdb has only the in-frame clones, and not every one. The sample holds about 120,000 clones, almost 95% seen once. The sample consisted of peripheral blood, taken 28 days after the second AZD1222 dose. The receptors here all came from an adult who received the AZD1222 COVID-19 vaccine. CDR3s include the opening cysteine and the closing phenylalanine or tryptophan. D genes are given only for firm matches. For some rows the clone size is stated as once, few or many, or as a class when expanded; others skip it.

clone size	D gene	J gene	V gene	CDR3 DNA	CDR3 protein
.	.	TRBJ1-2	TRBV18	TGTGCCAGCTCAACCTACGGAGACTATGGCTACACCTTC	CASSTYGDYGYTF
.	.	TRBJ2-1	TRBV21-1	TGTGCCAGTGGCCTTTTTTGCAATGAGCAGTTCTTC	CASGLFCNEQFF
.	.	TRBJ1-1	TRBV7-3	TGTGCCAGCAGCTTACTAGGATTCACTGAAGCTTTCTTT	CASSLLGFTEAFF
.	.	TRBJ2-6	TRBV12-3/TRBV12-4	TGTGCCAGCAGTCCCTTGGTAGGGGGAGTCCTGACTTTC	CASSPLVGGVLTF
.	.	TRBJ2-3	TRBV9	TGTGCCAGCAGCCCCATATTGGGAACCCACACAGATACGCAGTATTTT	CASSPILGTHTDTQYF
.	.	TRBJ1-6	TRBV28	TGTGCCAGCAGTTTCTCAACATCACAGACAGGCCTACGCTCCTATAATTCACCCCTCCACTTT	CASSFSTSQTGLRSYNSPLHF
.	.	TRBJ1-1	TRBV7-3	TGTGCCAGCAGTCCAGACCCATACACTGAAGCTTTCTTT	CASSPDPYTEAFF
.	.	TRBJ2-7	TRBV28	TGTGCCAGCAGTTTTCCCTACCGCGAGCAGTACTTC	CASSFPYREQYF
.	TRBD2	TRBJ2-1	TRBV3-1/TRBV3-2	TGTGCCAGCAGCCAAGAGGCAGCGGGAGGGCCGGGGGTCTTC	CASSQEAAGGPGVF
.	TRBD1	TRBJ1-2	TRBV30	TGTGCCTCCGAGACAGGGTATGGCTACACCTTC	CASETGYGYTF
.	.	TRBJ1-1	TRBV12-5	TGTGCTAGTGGTTTTTCAGGGACTGAAGCTTTCTTT	CASGFSGTEAFF
.	.	TRBJ2-1	TRBV3-1/TRBV3-2	TGTGCCAGCAGCTTCTCCTACAATGAGCAGTTCTTC	CASSFSYNEQFF
.	TRBD2	TRBJ2-7	TRBV2	TGTGCCAGCAAGCGGGAAGTCGAGTACGAGCAGTACTTC	CASKREVEYEQYF
.	.	TRBJ2-5	TRBV7-2	TGTGCCAGCAGCCCGAAAGAGACCCAGTACTTC	CASSPKETQYF
.	.	TRBJ2-2	TRBV7-2	TGTGCCAGCAGTCAGACTATCGGGGAGCTGTTTTTT	CASSQTIGELFF
.	.	TRBJ2-6	TRBV3-1/TRBV3-2	TGTGCCAGCAGCCCCGACTCTGGGGCCAACGTCCTGACTTTC	CASSPDSGANVLTF
.	TRBD1	TRBJ1-1	TRBV2	TGTGCCAGCTTATTAGGACAGGGGAACACTGAAGCTTTCTTT	CASLLGQGNTEAFF
.	.	TRBJ1-5	TRBV18	TGTGCCAGCTCACCACAAGCGGGAAATCAGCCCCAGCATTTT	CASSPQAGNQPQHF
.	.	TRBJ2-7	TRBV19	TGTGCCAGTAGTCCCGACTGGGGGACATACTACGAGCAGTACTTC	CASSPDWGTYYEQYF
.	TRBD1	TRBJ1-2	TRBV11-2	TGTGCCAGCAGCTCGGGGGGACAGGGGGTCGGCTACACCTTC	CASSSGGQGVGYTF
.	.	TRBJ1-3	TRBV7-9	TGTGCCAGCAGCGCTGGGAACTCTGGAAACACCATATATTTT	CASSAGNSGNTIYF
few	.	TRBJ1-2	TRBV15	TGTGCCACCAGCAGAGAGCGGACCAGGGCGGGGGGCTACACCTTC	CATSRERTRAGGYTF
.	.	TRBJ1-2	TRBV3-1/TRBV3-2	TGTGCCAGCAGCCAAGCTGGTCGGGGCTACACCTTC	CASSQAGRGYTF
.	TRBD1	TRBJ1-4	TRBV6-5	TGTGCCAGCAGTTACTCTGGGACAGGGGGTGGAAAACTGTTTTTT	CASSYSGTGGGKLFF
.	.	TRBJ1-3	TRBV3-1/TRBV3-2	TGTGCCAGCAGCCAACGCGGAGGGCAGGACACCATATATTTT	CASSQRGGQDTIYF
.	TRBD2	TRBJ2-7	TRBV5-1	TGCGCCAGCAGCTTTAATATAGCGGGGGGGTCCTACGAGCAGTACTTC	CASSFNIAGGSYEQYF
.	.	TRBJ1-1	TRBV30	TGTGCCTGGAGCAGAGGACGAACTGAAGCTTTCTTT	CAWSRGRTEAFF
.	.	TRBJ1-1	TRBV9	TGTGCCAGCAGCGCACAGGTTGCTCTGGGCACTGAAGCTTTCTTT	CASSAQVALGTEAFF
.	.	TRBJ1-1	TRBV27	TGTGCCAGCAGTTTATCTGCAGGGTTGGTCACTGAAGCTTTCTTT	CASSLSAGLVTEAFF
.	TRBD2	TRBJ2-7	TRBV6-5	TGTGCCAGCAGTTACGGGTGGGGCGGGAGCTCCTACGAGCAGTACTTC	CASSYGWGGSSYEQYF
.	.	TRBJ2-1	TRBV1	TGCACCAGCAGCCAAGTTGGGTTTTCTAGCGGGAGGGCCGATTTGTGGCAGTTCTTC	CTSSQVGFSSGRADLWQFF
.	.	TRBJ2-5	TRBV3-1/TRBV3-2	TGTGCCAGCAGCCAAGATAGAGCAAGCCCCGGAGGGGAGACCCAGTACTTC	CASSQDRASPGGETQYF
.	TRBD1	TRBJ1-1	TRBV4-1	TGCGCCAGCAGCCAATCCGGGACAGACTTGAACACTGAAGCTTTCTTT	CASSQSGTDLNTEAFF
.	.	TRBJ1-4	TRBV7-2	TGTGCCAGCAGCTTAAACCTTAATAATGAAAAACTGTTTTTT	CASSLNLNNEKLFF
.	.	TRBJ1-6	TRBV18	TGTGCCAGCTCACCAACTGAGAGATCACCCCTCCACTTT	CASSPTERSPLHF
.	TRBD1	TRBJ1-2	TRBV5-6	TGTGCCAGCAGCCCGGGACAGGGGGACGCCTATGGCTACACCTTC	CASSPGQGDAYGYTF
.	.	TRBJ2-2	TRBV6-5	TGTGCCGTCAATCCAACAGGGCCGACCGGGGAGCTGTTTTTT	CAVNPTGPTGELFF
.	.	TRBJ1-1	TRBV5-6	TGTGCCAGCAGCCCACAAGGGGCTTTAGGTGAAGCTTTCTTT	CASSPQGALGEAFF
few	.	TRBJ2-2	TRBV27	TGTGCCAGCAGCGCGCGGGGTCGGACCGGGGAGCTGTTTTTT	CASSARGRTGELFF
few	.	TRBJ1-6	TRBV6-4	TGTGCCAGCACGGAGCGCCCAGATTCACCCCTCCACTTT	CASTERPDSPLHF
.	TRBD2	TRBJ2-7	TRBV2	TGTGCCAGCAGTGAAAATCCAGCTAGCGGGAAGCCCTACTTC	CASSENPASGKPYF
.	TRBD1	TRBJ1-5	TRBV19	TGTGCCAGTTCCTGGACAGGAGGAAATCAGCCCCAGCATTTT	CASSWTGGNQPQHF
few	TRBD1	TRBJ2-7	TRBV6-5	TGTGCCAGCACCGACTTTCAGGGGGACGAGCAGTACTTC	CASTDFQGDEQYF
.	TRBD1	TRBJ2-7	TRBV20-1	TGCAGTGCTAGAGTCCGGGACAGGGTTTTCTTC	CSARVRDRVFF
.	.	TRBJ1-1	TRBV6-5	TGTGCCAGCAGCCCCCTGTGGAACACTGAAGCTTTCTTT	CASSPLWNTEAFF